The 30 T cell receptor beta chains below were found in one sample sequenced in a study of T-cell reconstitution after alpha-beta-depleted transplantation in children. The library targeted TCRbeta and was prepared with unique molecular identifiers. Each CDR3 protein is one row after TCRdb ran MiXCR on the PCR reads. The data show over 550,000 distinct CDR3 sequences, with over 9.5% seen just once and approximately 4.1% held by the top ten. Sequencing was performed on PBMCs from the stem cell graft donor, taken from the stem cell graft. Every receptor here comes from a human donor who donated a stem cell graft to a child with acute myeloid leukemia.

The table lists this clonotype with a few counts. The rearrangement uses TRBV2 and TRBJ2-3; D is unclear. Looked up from germline, CDR1 is SNHLY and CDR2 is FYNNEI. The CDR3 length is 14 residues. V lost 4 bases, J lost 0 bases, and 8 bases lay in between. In DNA form, the CDR3 reads TGTGCCAGCAGTGCGCCGCAGAGCACAGATACGCAGTATTTT. This gives the protein CASSAPQSTDTQYF.

This clonotype was picked up many times. The V gene is TRBV5-1, the J gene TRBJ2-4; 16 bases match TRBD2. This CDR3 contains 13 residues. CDR1 is SGHRS, CDR2 YFSETQ, per germline. V trimming: 4 bases; J trimming: 15 bases; junction bases outside the gene matches: 4. CDR3 loop: CASSGGTSGRAYF. CDR3 coding DNA: TGCGCCAGCAGCGGTGGGACTAGCGGGAGGGCGTACTTC.

This clonotype was recorded many times. The rearrangement links TRBV10-3 to TRBJ2-7, with D possibly TRBD1 on 5 matching bases. Trimming cost V 5 bases and J 4 bases, with 9 bases left between them. This CDR3 contains 12 residues. Per the germline V gene, CDR1 is ENHRY and CDR2 is SYGVKD. CDR3 DNA sequence: TGTGCCATCAGTCGACAGCAATACGAGCAGTACTTC. Residues: CAISRQQYEQYF.

The chain couples TRBV20-1 to TRBJ1-6; 7 bases line up with TRBD1. Germline-derived CDR1 and CDR2 are DFQATT and SNEGSKA (reference sequence). The CDR3 loop spans 16 amino acids. The V and J ends lost 4 bases and 1 base, in that order; junction bases with no gene match: 7. The CDR3 here is CSAKNRGESYNSPLHF. DNA of the CDR3: TGCAGTGCTAAAAACAGGGGAGAGTCCTATAATTCACCCCTCCACTTT.

This clonotype was seen repeatedly, ten times or more. CDR3 residues: CASSLGGTTPTSTDTQYF. The CDR3 coding sequence is TGTGCCAGCAGCCTCGGAGGGACTACCCCTACTAGCACAGATACGCAGTATTTT. This chain joins TRBV11-2 and TRBJ2-3; the match to TRBD2 covers 7 bases. Germline V gene lookup returns CDR1 SGHAT and CDR2 FQNNGV. Unmatched junction bases numbered 14, after V lost 5 bases and J lost 0 bases. The CDR3 totals 18 residues.

The chain uses TRBV7-2 and TRBJ2-3; 7 bases align to TRBD2. Germline values: CDR1 SGHTA, CDR2 FQGNSA. V gave up 1 base and J gave up 4 bases; unmatched junction bases: 5. This CDR3 is built from 15 residues. The CDR3 is CASSLVAGAPDTQYF. In DNA form, the CDR3 reads TGTGCCAGCAGCTTAGTGGCGGGAGCCCCAGATACGCAGTATTTT.

Many counts were recorded for this clonotype. V usage is TRBV7-2 and J usage is TRBJ2-7; D gene unclear. Germline CDR1 is SGHTA and CDR2 is FQGNSA. Trimming removed 1 base from V and 5 bases from J, with 15 bases in between. The CDR3 sequence is 15 residues long. The CDR3: CASSLGSQVFDEQYF. CDR3 bases: TGTGCCAGCAGCTTAGGTTCTCAGGTATTTGACGAGCAGTACTTC.

V usage is TRBV14 and J usage is TRBJ2-3; 14 nucleotides align to TRBD2. Germline CDR1 SGHDN, CDR2 FVKESK. The CDR3 extends over 16 amino acids. V lost 4 bases, J lost 3 bases, and 3 bases stayed unmatched. CDR3 sequence: CASSRRLAGGTDTQYF. The CDR3 coding sequence is TGTGCCAGCAGCCGTAGACTAGCGGGAGGGACAGATACGCAGTATTTT.

This chain joins TRBV7-9 and TRBJ1-5, with TRBD1 as a possible D gene (5 bases). The CDR3 is made up of 14 amino acids. Germline V lookup: CDR1 SEHNR, CDR2 FQNEAQ (reference sequence). V lost 1 base to trimming and J lost 4 bases, with 8 bases between them. The CDR3 DNA reads as TGTGCCAGCAGCTTAGAGGAGGGGAATCAGCCCCAGCATTTT. This translates into CASSLEEGNQPQHF.

The chain has TRBV20-1 and TRBJ2-7; 8 bases align to TRBD2. The V gene end was trimmed by 1 base and the J gene end by 6 bases; junction bases not matched to a gene: 17. Germline values: CDR1 DFQATT, CDR2 SNEGSKA (reference sequence). CDR3 length: 17 amino acids. CDR3 nucleotides: TGCAGTGCTAGAGTGGGACTAGGAATACGGGGGTACGGCGAGCAGTACTTC. Amino acids: CSARVGLGIRGYGEQYF.

V and J are TRBV20-1 and TRBJ1-5; D is possibly TRBD1 (5 bases). Looked up from germline, CDR1 is DFQATT and CDR2 is SNEGSKA (reference sequence). The CDR3 extends over 12 amino acids. Trimming removed 2 bases from V and 6 bases from J, with 8 bases in between. The CDR3 region is CSARQGSQPQHF. CDR3 nucleotides: TGCAGTGCTAGACAGGGTAGTCAGCCCCAGCATTTT.

In its sample, this clonotype was seen a few times. The V and J genes are TRBV7-3 and TRBJ2-2, with 9 bases fitting TRBD2. The CDR3 sequence is 14 residues long. CDR1 SGHTA and CDR2 FQGTGA come from the germline V gene. J gave up 10 bases and V 4 bases, and 7 bases lay outside the gene matches. The CDR3 loop is CASSSAGGPVELFF. For the CDR3, the DNA is TGTGCCAGCAGCTCCGCGGGAGGGCCGGTGGAGCTGTTTTTT. Combining the CDR3 with reference TRBV7-3 and TRBJ2-2 gives the whole variable domain GAGVSQTPSNKVTEKGKYVELRCDPISGHTALYWYRQSLGQGPEFLIYFQGTGAADDSGLPNDRFFAVRPEGSVSTLKIQRTERGDSAVYLCASSSAGGPVELFFGEGSRLTVL.

V is TRBV20-1 and J is TRBJ2-7; D uncertain. Germline values: CDR1 DFQATT, CDR2 SNEGSKA (reference sequence). The V and J ends lost 0 bases and 2 bases respectively, with 17 bases between them. The CDR3 totals 16 residues. CDR3 region: CSARDRLGRYTYEQYF. The CDR3 coding sequence is TGCAGTGCTAGAGACCGCCTCGGACGGTACACCTACGAGCAGTACTTC.

This chain uses TRBV4-2 with TRBJ2-7, with 11 bases aligning to TRBD2. CDR3 size: 17 residues. V shed 2 bases and J 4 bases; nucleotides not matched to a gene: 10. Germline V gives CDR1 LGHNA, CDR2 YNFKEQ. Here the CDR3 reads CASSQTGASGRLYEQYF. CDR3 DNA: TGTGCCAGCAGCCAAACGGGGGCTAGCGGGAGGTTGTACGAGCAGTACTTC.

Concerning this clonotype itself: This may be a read error, as it is one base from a much larger clone. The rearrangement uses TRBV7-7 and TRBJ2-1; TRBD1 agrees at 10 bases. CDR1 and CDR2 (germline): SSHAT, FNYEAQ (reference sequence). This CDR3 contains 15 residues. CDR3 sequence (DNA): TGTGCTAGCGGCTCCGGACAGGGGGCCTACAATGAGCAGTTCTTC. Translating gives CASGSGQGAYNEQFF. Drawing the rest from reference TRBV7-7 and TRBJ2-1, the complete variable domain is GAGVSQSPRYKVTKRGQDVTLRCDPISSHATLYWYQQALGQGPEFLTYFNYEAQPDKSGLPSDRFSAERPEGSISTLTIQRTEQRDSAMYRCASGSGQGAYNEQFFGPGTRLTVL.

The rearrangement links TRBV12-3 or TRBV12-4 to TRBJ2-6, with D unresolved. This CDR3 region has 12 residues. The germline V and J ends were trimmed by 7 bases and 0 bases, with 1 base remaining between them. CDR3 coding DNA: TGTGCCAGCACCTCTGGGGCCAACGTCCTGACTTTC. Protein: CASTSGANVLTF.

This clonotype was seen ten or more times. This sequence joins TRBV15 and TRBJ1-6, with D tentatively TRBD1 (6 bases). The CDR3 length is 13 residues. The germline V gene has CDR1 LNHNV and CDR2 YYDKDF (reference sequence). V lost 8 bases and J lost 9, with 14 bases in between. The DNA of the CDR3 is TGTGCCACCGTCAGGGAGGGGGGTTCACCCCTCCACTTT. It encodes CATVREGGSPLHF.

The gene calls are TRBV20-1 and TRBJ1-1; tentative D call: TRBD1 (5 bases). This CDR3 has 14 amino acids. V was shortened by 1 base and J by 11 bases, with 20 bases between the two germline ends. Germline V gene lookup returns CDR1 DFQATT and CDR2 SNEGSKA (reference sequence). The CDR3 spells CSARAVGRDRDAFF. CDR3 DNA: TGCAGTGCTAGAGCCGTAGGGCGAGATAGGGACGCTTTCTTT.

This clonotype was seen ten or more times. The rearrangement links TRBV3-1 to TRBJ1-1; D unclear. With 3 bases removed from V and 1 base from J, the gap between germline ends came to 9 bases. The CDR3 is 14 amino acids. The germline CDR1 and CDR2 sequences are LGHDT and YNNKEL (reference sequence). CDR3 region: CASSQPLGNTEAFF. DNA of the CDR3: TGTGCCAGCAGCCAGCCCCTGGGGAACACTGAAGCTTTCTTT. The full variable domain, with the rest looked up from reference TRBV3-1 and TRBJ1-1, is DTAVSQTPKYLVTQMGNDKSIKCEQNLGHDTMYWYKQDSKKFLKIMFSYNNKELIINETVPNRFSPKSPDKAHLNLHINSLELGDSAVYFCASSQPLGNTEAFFGQGTRLTVV.

This clonotype turned up a few times. V gene TRBV7-2 combines with J gene TRBJ2-1; TRBD2 matches 13 bases. The germline gives CDR1 SGHTA, CDR2 FQGNSA. Trimming cost V 5 bases and J 8 bases; bases outside gene matches: 9. The CDR3 sequence is 16 residues long. CDR3 sequence: CASSLMGLAGSDEQFF. CDR3 DNA sequence: TGTGCCAGCAGCCTCATGGGACTAGCGGGATCGGATGAGCAGTTCTTC.

This clonotype came up many times. The chain combines TRBV7-6 with TRBJ2-3, with 14 bases aligning to TRBD2. The CDR3 runs to 18 residues. CDR1 is SGHVS and CDR2 is FNYEAQ in the germline V gene. V lost 5 bases to trimming and J lost 2 bases; unmatched junction nucleotides: 9. CDR3 DNA sequence: TGTGCCAGCAGCGCTGGGACTAGCGGGAGTTTAGCCACAGATACGCAGTATTTT. It codes for CASSAGTSGSLATDTQYF. The variable domain in full, completed from reference TRBV7-6 and TRBJ2-3, reads GAGVSQSPRYKVTKRGQDVALRCDPISGHVSLYWYRQALGQGPEFLTYFNYEAQQDKSGLPNDRFSAERPEGSISTLTIQRTEQRDSAMYRCASSAGTSGSLATDTQYFGPGTRLTVL.

This rearrangement joins TRBV20-1 to TRBJ2-1; 9 nucleotides agree with TRBD2. The CDR3 is 14 amino acids. CDR1 and CDR2 from the germline V gene are DFQATT and SNEGSKA (reference sequence). Unmatched junction bases numbered 5, after V lost 6 bases and J lost 2 bases. The CDR3 loop reads CSALIAGAYNEQFF. The CDR3 nucleotides read TGCAGTGCCCTTATAGCGGGGGCCTACAATGAGCAGTTCTTC.

There are many counts of this clonotype. This chain links TRBV7-9 with TRBJ1-5; D gene unclear. This CDR3 comprises 14 residues. Per the germline V gene, CDR1 is SEHNR and CDR2 is FQNEAQ (reference sequence). Trimming cost V 5 bases and J 0 bases, with 8 bases left between them. CDR3 nucleotides: TGTGCCAGCAGCCAATCAAATAGCAATCAGCCCCAGCATTTT. It is translated as CASSQSNSNQPQHF. The variable domain in full, with the rest retrieved from reference TRBV7-9 and TRBJ1-5, is DTGVSQNPRHKITKRGQNVTFRCDPISEHNRLYWYRQTLGQGPEFLTYFQNEAQLEKSRLLSDRFSAERPKGSFSTLEIQRTEQGDSAMYLCASSQSNSNQPQHFGDGTRLSIL.

The J gene is TRBJ2-1, the V gene TRBV6-1; possibly TRBD1 for D (6 bases). Germline CDR1 MNHNS, CDR2 SASEGT. CDR3 size: 12 residues. V lost 4 bases, J lost 10 bases, and 11 bases lay in between. CDR3 region: CASSVRQAEQFF. The CDR3 region has the DNA TGTGCCAGCAGTGTCCGACAGGCGGAGCAGTTCTTC.

This clonotype was observed many times. The rearrangement uses TRBV2 and TRBJ2-7; D is undetermined. The length of the CDR3 is 11 residues. V was shortened by 9 bases and J by 6 bases, with 12 bases between the two germline ends. From germline, CDR1 is SNHLY and CDR2 FYNNEI. In DNA form, the CDR3 reads TGTGCCAGTGCGAGATTAGGCGAGCAGTACTTC. Amino acid sequence: CASARLGEQYF.

Of note for this clonotype: One junction end disagrees with the germline gene, perhaps due to a read error. The rearrangement links TRBV2 to TRBJ1-1; 7 bases are shared with TRBD1. The CDR3 sequence is 15 residues long. Germline assignment: CDR1 SNHLY and CDR2 FYNNEI. Here the CDR3 DNA reads TGTGCCATCAGTGAGCGGACAGGTCTGAACACTGAAGCTTTCTTT. This codes for CAISERTGLNTEAFF.

V is TRBV7-2 and J is TRBJ2-3; tentatively, D is TRBD2 (5 bases). The germline V and J ends were trimmed by 5 bases and 5 bases, with 20 bases remaining between them. Germline lookup yields CDR1 SGHTA and CDR2 FQGNSA. The CDR3 length is 16 residues. CDR3 DNA: TGTGCCAGCAGCCAGAGGGCAAGTAGCGCGGTAGATACGCAGTATTTT. As protein: CASSQRASSAVDTQYF.

This clonotype has just a few counts. The chain has TRBV7-9 and TRBJ2-1; weak D call: TRBD2 (6 bases). The CDR3 extends over 15 amino acids. Germline V gives CDR1 SEHNR, CDR2 FQNEAQ (reference sequence). Deletions cut 5 bases from V and 5 bases from J, with 16 bases between. In DNA, the CDR3 is TGTGCCAGCAGCATCCGGGACTCCCTGGACAATGAGCAGTTCTTC. Encoded protein: CASSIRDSLDNEQFF.

Turning to this clonotype: A single base separates this from a much larger clone, so it may be a read error. V is TRBV7-8 and J is TRBJ2-1; D may be TRBD1 (5 bases). The CDR3 runs 16 residues. CDR1 is SGHVS, CDR2 FQNEAQ, per germline. The CDR3 nucleotides are TGTGCCAGCAGCTTAGCTCACAGGTCTCCTTACAATGAGCGGTTCTTC. Its protein is CASSLAHRSPYNERFF.

The chain recombines TRBV20-1 with TRBJ2-3, with 7 bases lining up with TRBD1. This CDR3 has 15 residues. V shed 3 bases and J 4 bases; nucleotides not matched to a gene: 10. CDR1 and CDR2 from the germline V gene are DFQATT and SNEGSKA (reference sequence). The CDR3 sequence is CSARWEGGVSDTQYF. Here the CDR3 DNA reads TGCAGTGCTAGGTGGGAAGGGGGCGTCTCAGATACGCAGTATTTT.